This T cell receptor (beta chain) was captured by sequencing in a study of CD8 T cells in Susac syndrome. V was clipped by 1 base and J by 6 bases, with 13 bases between them. CDR1 and CDR2 from the germline V gene are GTSNPN and SVGIG (reference sequence). The CDR3 length is 13 residues. It was with random hexamers that roughly 0.45 to 1 ug RNA was reverse transcribed. TCR beta CDR3 was amplified by immunoSEQ covering 54 Vbeta and 13 Jbeta. In TCRdb, the immunoSEQ multiplex PCR reads were re-called with MiXCR into one record per CDR3 protein. The sample shows some 150,000 distinct CDR3 sequences, about 94% of them seen only once. From blood CD8+ and CD4+ T cells, the TCR beta chain was sequenced. The CD8+ and CD4+ T cells were negatively isolated, with the TEMRA cells enriched by FACS.

The gene calls are TRBV30 and TRBJ2-7; a possible D gene is TRBD2 (5 bases). The sequenced sample consisted of CD8+ T cells from PBMCs. The clonotype originates from a human donor with multiple sclerosis. As DNA, the CDR3 is TGTGCCTGGAGTGACGGGGTCGCGCGCGAGCAGTACTTC. It specifies CAWSDGVAREQYF.